By its share, the clone carrying this TCR beta chain is medium-sized (0.01 to 0.1%). Its antigen is still unknown. The data belong to a study of regulatory T cells. Points from the study as a whole: Patient repertoires had restricted TRB V-J pairs and skewed V and J usage, most in Tregs. In CD3G-deficient patients, conventional CD4+ T cells were enriched for hydrophobic CDR3 residues at positions 6 and 7.

The primer mix had 52 TRBV and 13 TRBJ primers. Generated by immunoSEQ multiplex PCR, the TCRdb table keeps only in-frame clones and is missing some. The repertoire holds over 35,000 clones, with 75% to 90% as singletons. Every patient with CD3G deficiency had evidence of autoimmunity. Patients aged 2 to 39 years had fewer naive and more memory CD4+ and CD8+ T cells. CD4+ cells were sorted into CD25-high CD127-low regulatory cells and CD25-low CD127-high conventional cells. Germline CDR1 is MDHEN and CDR2 is SYDVKM. CDR3 length: 14 amino acids. Trimming cost V 6 bases and J 5 bases, with 16 bases left between them.

The TCR comes from a person aged 18 to 35 with CD3G deficiency. The V and J genes are TRBV28 and TRBJ1-2, with TRBD1 as a possible D gene (6 bases). Sequencing input: conventional CD4+ T cells sorted from blood. The CDR3 region has the DNA TGTGCCAGCAGCGTAGCCGACAGGCTTTATGGCTACACCTTC. It codes for CASSVADRLYGYTF.